This T cell receptor beta chain emerged from a study of T-cell memory formation after mild COVID-19. Study at large: For the most part, TCR clusters were specific to one donor.

Concerning this clonotype itself: Its antigen remains unknown.

TCRdb reprocessed the 5' RACE reads via MiXCR and lists one record per CDR3 protein. The data contain around 250,000 distinct CDR3 sequences, approximately 10% of them singletons. The CDR3 has 15 residues. With V trimmed by 1 base and J by 10 bases, 6 bases remained unmatched. The germline gives CDR1 SGHTA, CDR2 FQGNSA. Study observations and caveats: Balance between CD4 and CD8 was seen in clones contracting day 15 to 85, and a CD4+ lean was seen in later expanders. The authors did not confirm SARS-CoV-2 specificity of second-wave clones peaking day 37. For contracting clones, CD4+ ones sat mainly in CM and EM, CD8+ in EMRA.

Sequencing was done on a sample of PBMCs or a T cell subset sorted from them (not recorded which). The sequence was obtained from a man aged 18 to 29 who had mild COVID-19 (a few samples of this study predate the infection). Cell type and time point are not known. V usage is TRBV7-2 and J usage is TRBJ1-6; 8 bases are shared with TRBD1. CDR3 in DNA: TGTGCCAGCAGCTTAGGCAGGGGGCTCACGTCACCCCTCCACTTT. Translation gives CASSLGRGLTSPLHF.